These 25 T cell receptor beta chains came from one sample sequenced in a study of OX40 agonist ivuxolimab in advanced cancers. Clones were sequenced by immunoSEQ multiplex PCR, and TCRdb holds only the in-frame ones, with some missing. The table lists fewer than 100,000 clones, approximately 86% of them singletons. The sample here was CD4+ or CD8+ T cells sorted from blood, taken in a trial of the OX40 agonist ivuxolimab. All receptors derive from an adult with an advanced solid tumor such as melanoma, head and neck, liver or kidney cancer.

The chain carries TRBV28 and TRBJ2-2; the D is unclear. From germline, CDR1 is MDHEN and CDR2 SYDVKM. Deletions cut 6 bases from V and 16 bases from J, with 21 bases between. The CDR3 is 13 amino acids. The CDR3 region has the DNA TGTGCCAGCAGACCCAATTTTTATGCCTACCCGTTTTTT. As protein: CASRPNFYAYPFF. Together with reference TRBV28 and TRBJ2-2, the CDR3 gives the full variable domain: DVKVTQSSRYLVKRTGEKVFLECVQDMDHENMFWYRQDPGLGLRLIYFSYDVKMKEKGDIPEGYSVSREKKERFSLILESASTNQTSMYLCASRPNFYAYPFFGEGSRLTVL.

The V call is TRBV30, the J call TRBJ1-5; D not certain. Germline V gives CDR1 GTSNPN, CDR2 SVGIG (reference sequence). V lost 4 bases and J 6 bases, leaving 13 bases between the germline ends. The CDR3 spans 13 residues. CDR3: CAWTPSGSQPQHF. In DNA, the CDR3 is TGTGCCTGGACCCCTAGTGGGAGTCAGCCCCAGCATTTT.

This clone was observed a single time. The V and J genes are TRBV7-3 and TRBJ2-4; D unresolved. From germline, CDR1 is SGHTA and CDR2 FQGTGA. The CDR3 covers 13 residues. V lost 2 bases and J 5 bases, leaving 7 bases between the germline ends. CDR3 in DNA: TGTGCCAGCAGCTTAGGCCCTCAAAACATTCAGTACTTC. It is translated as CASSLGPQNIQYF.

The chain recombines TRBV2 with TRBJ1-4, with D possibly matching TRBD1 (6 bases). The CDR3 loop spans 13 amino acids. V was pared by 10 bases and J by 7 bases, with 16 bases between. Germline assignment: CDR1 SNHLY and CDR2 FYNNEI. The CDR3 here is CAIQKGQSEKLFF. DNA of the CDR3: TGTGCCATACAGAAGGGACAAAGTGAAAAACTGTTTTTT.

This rearrangement joins TRBV5-1 to TRBJ1-1; D not certain. The CDR3 length is 15 residues. V was shortened by 0 bases and J by 0 bases, with 9 bases between the two germline ends. Germline CDR1 reads SGHRS; CDR2 reads YFSETQ. CDR3 bases: TGCGCCAGCAGCTTGGATAGGAACATGAACACTGAAGCTTTCTTT. Translated, it gives CASSLDRNMNTEAFF.

V gene TRBV11-3 combines with J gene TRBJ1-1; 8 nucleotides match TRBD1. This CDR3 region has 14 residues. Germline lookup yields CDR1 SGHNT and CDR2 YENEEA. Trimming removed 3 bases from V and 1 base from J; junction bases left unmatched: 1. CDR3 sequence: CASSLGQENTEAFF. CDR3 bases: TGTGCCAGCAGCTTGGGACAGGAGAACACTGAAGCTTTCTTT. Supplemented by reference TRBV11-3 and TRBJ1-1, the full variable domain reads EAGVVQSPRYKIIEKKQPVAFWCNPISGHNTLYWYLQNLGQGPELLIRYENEEAVDDSQLPKDRFSAERLKGVDSTLKIQPAELGDSAVYLCASSLGQENTEAFFGQGTRLTVV.

V gene TRBV6-1 combines with J gene TRBJ1-2, with D perhaps matching TRBD1 (6 bases). The CDR3 consists of 13 residues. The germline gives CDR1 MNHNS, CDR2 SASEGT. V was shortened by 6 bases and J by 5 bases, with 13 bases between the two germline ends. CDR3 residues: CASSGDRTYGYTF. CDR3 nucleotides: TGTGCCAGCAGCGGAGACAGGACTTATGGCTACACCTTC.

The chain couples TRBV7-7 to TRBJ2-5; a possible D gene is TRBD2 (7 bases). CDR3 length equals 16 residues. Germline loops: CDR1 SSHAT, CDR2 FNYEAQ (reference sequence). Trimming took off 5 bases at V and 5 bases at J, with 21 bases between the two ends. CDR3 sequence: CASSKGGGTVAETQYF. The DNA for the CDR3 is TGTGCCAGCAGCAAAGGGGGGGGAACGGTTGCTGAGACCCAGTACTTC.

The chain has TRBV9 and TRBJ2-5; D ambiguous. Germline V gene data show CDR1 as SGDLS and CDR2 as YYNGEE. CDR3 length: 14 residues. The germline V and J ends were trimmed by 0 bases and 0 bases, with 6 bases remaining between them. CDR3 nucleotides: TGTGCCAGCAGCGTAGGCGCGGACCAAGAGACCCAGTACTTC. Its protein is CASSVGADQETQYF.

The V call is TRBV30, the J call TRBJ1-5; 7 bases are shared with TRBD1. CDR3 length: 15 amino acids. The germline V gene has CDR1 GTSNPN and CDR2 SVGIG (reference sequence). With V trimmed by 2 bases and J by 4 bases, 8 bases remained unmatched. CDR3 nucleotides: TGTGCCTGGAGTCAGACAGGGCTGGTAAATCAGCCCCAGCATTTT. Translated: CAWSQTGLVNQPQHF.

In its sample, this clone was seen once. The rearrangement uses TRBV5-6 and TRBJ2-3; unclear D gene. The CDR3 length is 14 residues. Germline CDR1 SGHDT, CDR2 YYEEEE. Trimming cost V 6 bases and J 0 bases, with 11 bases left between them. Here the CDR3 reads CASTRKASTDTQYF. The CDR3 coding sequence is TGTGCCAGCACCCGAAAAGCTAGCACAGATACGCAGTATTTT.

Of note for this clone: This sample includes further DNA sequences coding for the same CDR3. The chain uses TRBV10-2 and TRBJ2-7, with 9 bases matching TRBD2. The CDR3 sequence is 17 residues long. The V segment lost 2 bases and the J segment 5 bases; nucleotides outside the gene matches: 13. CDR1 is WSHSY and CDR2 is SAAADI in the germline V gene. CDR3 protein: CASSERGLAGSGDEQYF. In DNA form, the CDR3 reads TGCGCCAGCAGTGAGAGAGGGCTAGCGGGGTCCGGCGACGAGCAGTACTTC.

The J gene is TRBJ2-3, the V gene TRBV7-8, with a possible D match to TRBD2 (6 bases). The CDR3 is made up of 14 amino acids. Deletions cut 6 bases from V and 6 bases from J, with 16 bases between. Germline V lookup: CDR1 SGHVS, CDR2 FQNEAQ. The CDR3 reads CASSSGSLLDTQYF. CDR3 sequence (DNA): TGTGCCAGCAGTTCCGGGAGCCTCCTGGATACGCAGTATTTT.

The chain uses TRBV5-1 and TRBJ1-1, with D hard to call. Deletions cut 0 bases from V and 5 bases from J, with 11 bases between. The CDR3 spans 14 residues. CDR1 and CDR2 from the germline V gene are SGHRS and YFSETQ. CDR3 in amino acids: CASSLEGSGTEAFF. In DNA, the CDR3 is TGCGCCAGCAGCTTGGAAGGGTCTGGGACTGAAGCTTTCTTT.

This clone showed up just a few times. V gene TRBV10-1 combines with J gene TRBJ1-2; 8 bases align to TRBD1. Germline CDR1 WNHNN, CDR2 SYGVQD (reference sequence). V was pared by 6 bases and J by 8 bases, with 8 bases of the junction left unmatched. The CDR3 covers 13 residues. CDR3 DNA sequence: TGCGCCAGCAGCCCCAGACAGGGGCGCGGCTACACCTTC. Translated, it gives CASSPRQGRGYTF.

The chain has TRBV7-3 and TRBJ2-1; D unclear. The CDR3 contains 13 residues. The V end lost 4 bases, the J end lost 11 bases, and 15 bases lay between the germline ends. From germline, CDR1 is SGHTA and CDR2 FQGTGA. CDR3 bases: TGTGCCAGCAGCTCGGTTCCGGCGGCTAAGCAGTTCTTC. Protein product: CASSSVPAAKQFF.

The V and J genes are TRBV9 and TRBJ2-7; D gene unclear. CDR1 SGDLS and CDR2 YYNGEE come from the germline V gene. The length of the CDR3 is 15 residues. Trimming removed 3 bases at V and 0 bases at J, with 13 bases between. The DNA for the CDR3 is TGTGCCAGCAGCGGTCCTTGGGCCCGCTCCTACGAGCAGTACTTC. It is translated as CASSGPWARSYEQYF.

CDR3 DNA sequence: TGTGCCAGCAGCGAACTGTCAGGTAACCAAGAGACCCAGTACTTC. Protein product: CASSELSGNQETQYF. The chain links TRBV28 to TRBJ2-5; D is uncertain. CDR1 is MDHEN, CDR2 SYDVKM, per germline. The CDR3 runs to 15 residues. Trimming removed 6 bases at V and 0 bases at J, with 14 bases between.

This chain joins TRBV20-1 and TRBJ1-3; 7 nucleotides agree with TRBD1. V shed 4 bases and J 14 bases; nucleotides not matched to a gene: 8. The CDR3 sequence is 11 residues long. Germline V gives CDR1 DFQATT, CDR2 SNEGSKA (reference sequence). Written as DNA, the CDR3 is TGCAGTGCTACCCGAGGGACAGAGTTATATTTT. Residues: CSATRGTELYF.

This clone was recorded once. The rearrangement links TRBV7-2 to TRBJ2-7; D is perhaps TRBD2 (6 bases). Trimming cost V 3 bases and J 7 bases, with 16 bases left between them. The length of the CDR3 is 14 residues. In germline, CDR1 is SGHTA, CDR2 FQGNSA. The CDR3 sequence is CASSFGAGSGEQYF. The CDR3, as DNA: TGTGCCAGCAGCTTCGGAGCGGGCTCAGGGGAGCAGTACTTC.

CDR3 amino acids: CASGSPESEQYF. The CDR3 bases are TGTGCCAGCGGGAGCCCGGAGAGCGAGCAGTACTTC. The chain links TRBV7-9 to TRBJ2-7; tentatively, D is TRBD2 (5 bases). The V end lost 8 bases, the J end lost 6 bases, and 14 bases lay between the germline ends. The CDR3 is 12 residues long. The germline gives CDR1 SEHNR, CDR2 FQNEAQ (reference sequence).

The V call is TRBV11-3, the J call TRBJ2-1, with unresolved D. Germline loops: CDR1 SGHNT, CDR2 YENEEA. V shed 3 bases and J shed 5 bases, with 8 bases lying between them. This CDR3 spans 13 amino acids. In nucleotides, the CDR3 is TGTGCCAGCAGCTTCAACGAAGACAATGAGCAGTTCTTC. This encodes CASSFNEDNEQFF. The variable domain in full, with the rest retrieved from reference TRBV11-3 and TRBJ2-1, is EAGVVQSPRYKIIEKKQPVAFWCNPISGHNTLYWYLQNLGQGPELLIRYENEEAVDDSQLPKDRFSAERLKGVDSTLKIQPAELGDSAVYLCASSFNEDNEQFFGPGTRLTVL.

CDR3 sequence: CASSLYANPYEQYF. CDR3 DNA: TGTGCCAGCAGCTTATATGCCAACCCCTACGAGCAGTACTTC. The rearrangement links TRBV7-3 to TRBJ2-7; unclear D gene. Germline V gives CDR1 SGHTA, CDR2 FQGTGA. The V gene lost 2 bases and the J gene lost 2 bases, with 10 bases spanning the gap. The CDR3 contains 14 residues.

The rearrangement links TRBV29-1 to TRBJ1-1, with D possibly matching TRBD1 (5 bases). CDR1 and CDR2 (germline): SQVTM, ANQGSEA. The CDR3 consists of 13 residues. Trimming shortened V by 7 bases and J by 0 bases, and 12 bases separated the two germline ends. This CDR3 reads CSGHRLLNTEAFF. CDR3 nucleotide sequence: TGCAGCGGGCACAGGTTGTTGAACACTGAAGCTTTCTTT.

CDR3 in amino acids: CASSRNDRKNIQYF. The DNA for the CDR3 is TGTGCCAGTAGTCGGAACGACAGAAAAAACATTCAGTACTTC. This chain links TRBV19 with TRBJ2-4; D possibly corresponds to TRBD1 (5 bases). This CDR3 region has 14 residues. The ends were cut back, 5 bases at V and 4 bases at J, with 12 bases in the middle. Per the germline V gene, CDR1 is LNHDA and CDR2 is SQIVND (reference sequence). The full variable domain, in which reference TRBV19 and TRBJ2-4 provide the parts outside the CDR3, is DGGITQSPKYLFRKEGQNVTLSCEQNLNHDAMYWYRQDPGQGLRLIYYSQIVNDFQKGDIAEGYSVSREKKESFPLTVTSAQKNPTAFYLCASSRNDRKNIQYFGAGTRLSVL.